This is a list of T cell receptor beta chains from one sample in a study of OX40 agonist ivuxolimab in advanced cancers. Clones were sequenced by immunoSEQ multiplex PCR, and TCRdb holds only the in-frame ones, with some missing. Here the sample spans about 55,000 clones, around 88% being singletons. Specimen: CD4+ or CD8+ T cells sorted from blood, collected in a trial of the OX40 agonist ivuxolimab. The receptor source for this set is an adult with an advanced solid tumor such as melanoma, head and neck, liver or kidney cancer. Both conserved end residues are part of each CDR3. The D gene is left open where the match is weak. Not all rows give a size; the values are once, few, many and, for expanded clones, a class.

d_gene	v_gene	j_gene	abundance	CDR3aa	CDR3nt
.	TRBV28	TRBJ2-2	.	CASSRLGGGTGELFF	TGTGCCAGCAGTAGACTAGGTGGGGGCACCGGGGAGCTGTTTTTT
.	TRBV7-9	TRBJ1-4	.	CASSQPGGSTNEKLFF	TGTGCCAGCAGCCAACCGGGAGGGAGTACTAATGAAAAACTGTTTTTT
.	TRBV28	TRBJ1-2	.	CASRTENKYGYTF	TGTGCCAGCAGGACAGAAAATAAGTATGGCTACACCTTC
TRBD2	TRBV7-2	TRBJ2-7	.	CASSQGLAAYEQYF	TGTGCCAGCAGCCAAGGACTAGCGGCCTACGAGCAGTACTTC
.	TRBV30	TRBJ1-5	few	CAWSGTVYQPQHF	TGTGCCTGGAGTGGGACGGTCTATCAGCCCCAGCATTTT
.	TRBV7-9	TRBJ2-1	.	CASRFAGVSGLYNEQFF	TGTGCCAGCAGGTTCGCCGGGGTAAGCGGGCTATACAATGAGCAGTTCTTC
TRBD2	TRBV6-6	TRBJ2-7	.	CASSTSGAYEQYF	TGTGCCAGCAGTACTAGCGGGGCCTACGAGCAGTACTTC
.	TRBV19	TRBJ2-5	.	CASSDVRETQYF	TGTGCCAGTTCCGATGTCCGAGAGACCCAGTACTTC
.	TRBV5-8	TRBJ2-7	.	CASSAAYEQYF	TGTGCCAGCAGCGCGGCCTACGAGCAGTACTTC
.	TRBV11-3	TRBJ2-3	.	CASSFGTGNSDTQYF	TGTGCCAGCAGCTTTGGGACTGGCAATTCAGATACGCAGTATTTT
.	TRBV5-1	TRBJ2-5	.	CASSLGQVLETQYF	TGCGCCAGCAGCTTGGGACAGGTCCTAGAGACCCAGTACTTC
TRBD2	TRBV18	TRBJ2-1	.	CASSTQGGGRDEQFF	TGTGCCAGCTCGACCCAAGGCGGGGGGCGCGATGAGCAGTTCTTC
.	TRBV12-2	TRBJ2-3	.	CASRPLLQTDTQYF	TGTGCAAGTCGCCCCCTACTACAAACAGATACGCAGTATTTT
.	TRBV7-2	TRBJ1-2	.	CASSLQKSNYGYTF	TGTGCCAGCAGCTTACAGAAATCTAACTATGGCTACACCTTC
TRBD2	TRBV7-8	TRBJ2-3	.	CASSSRLAGGTDTQYF	TGTGCCAGCAGCTCCCGACTAGCGGGAGGGACAGATACGCAGTATTTT
.	TRBV6-5	TRBJ2-7	.	CASSYSFPGTHEQYF	TGTGCCAGCAGTTACTCGTTTCCGGGTACCCACGAGCAGTACTTC
TRBD2	TRBV4-1	TRBJ2-7	.	CASSRAPSGRLGEQYF	TGCGCCAGCAGCCGAGCACCGAGCGGGAGACTGGGGGAGCAGTACTTC
TRBD1	TRBV6-5	TRBJ2-7	.	CASSDRDREFEQYF	TGTGCCAGCAGTGACCGGGACAGGGAATTCGAGCAGTACTTC
.	TRBV7-8	TRBJ2-2	.	CASSLASPLMVRELFF	TGTGCCAGCAGCTTAGCTTCGCCCCTGATGGTGAGGGAGCTGTTTTTT
TRBD1	TRBV5-1	TRBJ2-7	.	CASSSGTGTYEQYF	TGCGCCAGCAGCTCCGGGACAGGGACCTACGAGCAGTACTTC
.	TRBV27	TRBJ2-7	.	CASSLSFLGAYEQYF	TGTGCCAGCAGTTTATCCTTTTTAGGAGCCTACGAGCAGTACTTC
.	TRBV28	TRBJ1-1	.	CASGEVTEAFF	TGTGCCAGCGGGGAGGTCACTGAAGCTTTCTTT
.	TRBV5-1	TRBJ2-7	once	CASSLETRAPVEQYF	TGCGCCAGCAGCTTGGAGACAAGGGCCCCGGTCGAGCAGTACTTC
.	TRBV30	TRBJ1-5	.	CAWSVLGSGQPQHF	TGTGCCTGGAGTGTACTGGGTTCGGGTCAGCCCCAGCATTTT
.	TRBV5-4	TRBJ2-7	.	CASSRGRVEELYEQYF	TGTGCCAGCAGTCGAGGCCGGGTCGAAGAACTCTACGAGCAGTACTTC
.	TRBV6-5	TRBJ1-1	.	CASSYATVNTEAFF	TGTGCCAGCAGTTACGCGACAGTGAACACTGAAGCTTTCTTT
TRBD2	TRBV18	TRBJ2-1	few	CASSPAGLAMGEQFF	TGTGCCAGCTCACCGGCGGGACTAGCGATGGGTGAGCAGTTCTTC
.	TRBV7-9	TRBJ2-7	few	CASSLLIRGEQYF	TGTGCCAGCAGCTTATTGATCAGGGGCGAGCAGTACTTC
.	TRBV2	TRBJ2-7	.	CASSAPLRPYEQYF	TGTGCCAGCAGTGCTCCCCTTCGTCCCTACGAGCAGTACTTC
.	TRBV9	TRBJ2-5	.	CASSVSPQGRETQYF	TGTGCCAGCAGCGTAAGCCCACAGGGAAGAGAGACCCAGTACTTC
.	TRBV5-1	TRBJ2-7	.	CASSPRDQAYEQYF	TGCGCCAGCAGCCCCCGGGACCAAGCCTACGAGCAGTACTTC
TRBD1	TRBV30	TRBJ2-4	.	CAWSTTGTKNIQYF	TGTGCCTGGAGTACGACAGGGACCAAAAACATTCAGTACTTC
TRBD1	TRBV6-6	TRBJ1-6	.	CASSYFQGAQPLHF	TGTGCCAGCAGTTACTTCCAGGGGGCACAGCCCCTCCACTTT
.	TRBV6-5	TRBJ2-3	once	CATTPNQRPTDTQYF	TGTGCCACCACACCGAATCAGCGGCCCACAGATACGCAGTATTTT
.	TRBV10-1	TRBJ1-4	.	CASSDGTAMGDEKLFF	TGCGCCAGCAGTGACGGGACCGCGATGGGGGATGAAAAACTGTTTTTT
.	TRBV9	TRBJ2-2	.	CASSSLGEGNTGELFF	TGTGCCAGCAGCTCCCTGGGGGAAGGAAACACCGGGGAGCTGTTTTTT